These 5 T cell receptor beta chains were all obtained from the same sample, sequenced in a study of beta chain features in type 1 diabetes. Expressed TCRB transcripts got sequenced, as all isolated RNA was reverse transcribed. Here immunoSEQ multiplex PCR was the method, and the copy in TCRdb shows in-frame clones only, minus some. The data hold around 300,000 clones, with roughly 8% observed a single time. The sample was central memory CD4+ T cells from blood. Every receptor here comes from a woman aged 18-30 years in good health.

This clone was counted at least ten times. The chain recombines TRBV11-2 with TRBJ1-1; 8 bases are shared with TRBD1. V was pared by 5 bases and J by 5 bases, with 4 bases of the junction left unmatched. The CDR3 is 13 residues long. CDR1 SGHAT and CDR2 FQNNGV come from the germline V gene. The CDR3 nucleotides read TGTGCCAGCAGCCAAAACAGGGGGACTGAAGCTTTCTTT. The encoded protein is CASSQNRGTEAFF.

This chain links TRBV5-4 with TRBJ2-3; maybe TRBD1 (6 bases). Trimming took off 2 bases at V and 6 bases at J, with 13 bases between the two ends. This CDR3 comprises 14 residues. CDR1 and CDR2 from the germline V gene are SGHNT and YYREEE (reference sequence). This CDR3 is CASSLQGRLDTQYF. In nucleotides, the CDR3 is TGTGCCAGCAGCTTACAGGGAAGGCTGGATACGCAGTATTTT.

This clone was seen more than once but under ten times. The gene calls are TRBV5-4 and TRBJ1-2; 9 nucleotides line up with TRBD1. The CDR3 has 16 amino acids. Trimming removed 4 bases from V and 4 bases from J; junction bases left unmatched: 11. Germline lookup yields CDR1 SGHNT and CDR2 YYREEE (reference sequence). This CDR3 reads CASSPRPTGGTYGYTF. In DNA form, the CDR3 reads TGTGCCAGCAGCCCGCGCCCGACAGGGGGAACCTATGGCTACACCTTC.

This chain connects TRBV18 to TRBJ2-5, with 7 nucleotides matching TRBD1. Germline CDR1 KGHSH, CDR2 LQKENI. The CDR3 has 14 residues. V dropped 8 bases and J dropped 5; count of bases not matched to a gene: 11. Here the CDR3 reads CASTATGMGETQYF. The CDR3 DNA reads as TGTGCCAGCACGGCGACAGGGATGGGCGAGACCCAGTACTTC.

V and J are TRBV29-1 and TRBJ1-1; D is uncertain. The length of the CDR3 is 11 residues. V was pared by 7 bases and J by 3 bases, with 9 bases between. Looked up from germline, CDR1 is SQVTM and CDR2 is ANQGSEA. The CDR3 DNA reads as TGCAGCGCGCGGGAGTACACTGAAGCTTTCTTT. Protein product: CSAREYTEAFF.